The rows below give T cell receptor beta chains drawn from one sample of a study of beta chain features in type 1 diabetes. Sequencing was performed with immunoSEQ multiplex PCR; in TCRdb, only in-frame clones are kept and a portion is missing. The profile shows 300,000 to 400,000 clones, roughly a tenth of them singletons. The sample consisted of central memory CD4+ T cells from blood. Receptors originate from a man aged 30 to 45 with type 1 diabetes. Both conserved end residues are part of each CDR3. Fields, in order: CDR3 DNA, CDR3 protein, clone size, V gene, D gene, J gene. D genes are given only for firm matches. The size of a clone is reported for some rows only, either as once, few or many, or as a class for expanded clones.

cdr3_nt: TGTGCCAGCAGGCAGGACACCACCGAAAACACTGAAGCTTTCTTT
cdr3_aa: CASRQDTTENTEAFF
clone_size: .
v_call: TRBV2
d_call: .
j_call: TRBJ1-1

cdr3_nt: TGTGCCAGCAGTCCGAAACCCCGACAGGGACGCTTGGATTTCTTT
cdr3_aa: CASSPKPRQGRLDFF
clone_size: few
v_call: TRBV27
d_call: TRBD1
j_call: TRBJ1-1

cdr3_nt: TGTGCCAGCAGCTTCGTTAATGAGCAGTTCTTC
cdr3_aa: CASSFVNEQFF
clone_size: many
v_call: TRBV7-2
d_call: .
j_call: TRBJ2-1

cdr3_nt: TGTGCCAGCAGCTCATACAGGGGGTCCTCCTACGAGCAGTACTTC
cdr3_aa: CASSSYRGSSYEQYF
clone_size: few
v_call: TRBV7-9
d_call: TRBD1
j_call: TRBJ2-7

cdr3_nt: TGTGCCAGCAGCTTAGATACCAGGGGGGCCTATGGCTACACCTTC
cdr3_aa: CASSLDTRGAYGYTF
clone_size: .
v_call: TRBV5-6
d_call: TRBD1
j_call: TRBJ1-2

cdr3_nt: TGCGCCAGCAGCCCACAAGTCTCGGGACAGGGGGCTGACTATGGCTACACCTTC
cdr3_aa: CASSPQVSGQGADYGYTF
clone_size: .
v_call: TRBV9
d_call: TRBD1
j_call: TRBJ1-2

cdr3_nt: TGTGCCAGCATCGACAGGGGGACAGATACGCAGTATTTT
cdr3_aa: CASIDRGTDTQYF
clone_size: few
v_call: TRBV28
d_call: TRBD1
j_call: TRBJ2-3

cdr3_nt: TGTGCCAGCAGCGTATTAACCGGGGCAGATACGCAGTATTTT
cdr3_aa: CASSVLTGADTQYF
clone_size: few
v_call: TRBV9
d_call: .
j_call: TRBJ2-3

cdr3_nt: TGTGCCAGCAGCTTACAGGGAGAAGAGACCCAGTACTTC
cdr3_aa: CASSLQGEETQYF
clone_size: .
v_call: TRBV11-2
d_call: .
j_call: TRBJ2-5

cdr3_nt: TGTGCCAGCAGCCCGCACACAGGGTCCTACGAGCAGTACTTC
cdr3_aa: CASSPHTGSYEQYF
clone_size: .
v_call: TRBV7-2
d_call: .
j_call: TRBJ2-7

cdr3_nt: TGCGCCAGCAGCTCCGGGACTAGCGCAGATACGCAGTATTTT
cdr3_aa: CASSSGTSADTQYF
clone_size: .
v_call: TRBV5-1
d_call: TRBD2
j_call: TRBJ2-3

cdr3_nt: TGTGCCAGCAGCTTAGCAACAAGAAGGCAGTACTTC
cdr3_aa: CASSLATRRQYF
clone_size: .
v_call: TRBV7-2
d_call: .
j_call: TRBJ2-7

cdr3_nt: TGTGCCAGCAGTTTCCACGACAGGGTTGAGACCCAGTACTTC
cdr3_aa: CASSFHDRVETQYF
clone_size: .
v_call: TRBV27
d_call: TRBD1
j_call: TRBJ2-5

cdr3_nt: TGTGCCAGCAACCCAATTCCGGGACAGGGCTATGGCTACACCTTC
cdr3_aa: CASNPIPGQGYGYTF
clone_size: .
v_call: TRBV9
d_call: TRBD1
j_call: TRBJ1-2

cdr3_nt: TGTGCCAGCAGCTTAGGCGTACAGGGGGCATATGGCTACACCTTC
cdr3_aa: CASSLGVQGAYGYTF
clone_size: .
v_call: TRBV7-9
d_call: TRBD1
j_call: TRBJ1-2

cdr3_nt: TGTGCCAGCAGCGTATCGTCAGATACGCAGTATTTT
cdr3_aa: CASSVSSDTQYF
clone_size: .
v_call: TRBV7-8
d_call: .
j_call: TRBJ2-3

cdr3_nt: TGTGCCAGCAGCGAAGACAGTCACCAGTACTTC
cdr3_aa: CASSEDSHQYF
clone_size: .
v_call: TRBV2
d_call: .
j_call: TRBJ2-7

cdr3_nt: TGTGCCAGCAGCTTAAGAAGGAACAGGGGTAGGGACACTGAAGCTTTCTTT
cdr3_aa: CASSLRRNRGRDTEAFF
clone_size: .
v_call: TRBV7-9
d_call: TRBD1
j_call: TRBJ1-1

cdr3_nt: TGTGCCAGCAGTTTGGATGTCACAGATACGCAGTATTTT
cdr3_aa: CASSLDVTDTQYF
clone_size: few
v_call: TRBV6-6
d_call: .
j_call: TRBJ2-3

cdr3_nt: TGTGCCAGCAGTCCTCTGGACAGGGCCCATAATTCACCCCTCCACTTT
cdr3_aa: CASSPLDRAHNSPLHF
clone_size: .
v_call: TRBV27
d_call: TRBD1
j_call: TRBJ1-6

cdr3_nt: TGCAGCGTTGAAGATCCGGCAGGGGCTCAAGAGACCCAGTACTTC
cdr3_aa: CSVEDPAGAQETQYF
clone_size: many
v_call: TRBV29-1
d_call: .
j_call: TRBJ2-5

cdr3_nt: TGTGCCAGCAGCACGAGGACGGGGGACTTCACAGATACGCAGTATTTT
cdr3_aa: CASSTRTGDFTDTQYF
clone_size: few
v_call: TRBV27
d_call: .
j_call: TRBJ2-3

cdr3_nt: TGTGCCAGCAGCTATTCGGGCAATCAGCCCCAGCATTTT
cdr3_aa: CASSYSGNQPQHF
clone_size: few
v_call: TRBV7-2
d_call: .
j_call: TRBJ1-5

cdr3_nt: TGTGCCAGCAGCCACCCGGCGGGCGGGGGGGGCACAGATACGCAGTATTTT
cdr3_aa: CASSHPAGGGGTDTQYF
clone_size: many
v_call: TRBV7-2
d_call: TRBD2
j_call: TRBJ2-3

cdr3_nt: TGTGCCAGCAGCTTGGGGGGAGCTAACTATGGCTACACCTTC
cdr3_aa: CASSLGGANYGYTF
clone_size: .
v_call: TRBV5-5
d_call: .
j_call: TRBJ1-2

cdr3_nt: TGTGCCTGGAACCTGGGACAGGGCTGGGAGCAGTACTTC
cdr3_aa: CAWNLGQGWEQYF
clone_size: few
v_call: TRBV30
d_call: TRBD1
j_call: TRBJ2-7

cdr3_nt: TGTGCCAGCAGCTCTCCGGACAGGGGCTCCTACGAGCAGTACTTC
cdr3_aa: CASSSPDRGSYEQYF
clone_size: few
v_call: TRBV9
d_call: TRBD1
j_call: TRBJ2-7

cdr3_nt: TGTGCCAGCAGTATTCAGGGAGTCGAAGCTTTCTTT
cdr3_aa: CASSIQGVEAFF
clone_size: many
v_call: TRBV2
d_call: .
j_call: TRBJ1-1

cdr3_nt: TGTGCCAGCAGCGTTCTAGGGAATGAGCAGTTCTTC
cdr3_aa: CASSVLGNEQFF
clone_size: once
v_call: TRBV9
d_call: .
j_call: TRBJ2-1

cdr3_nt: TGTGCCAGAACGATCAGGTTCTCTGGAAACACCATATATTTT
cdr3_aa: CARTIRFSGNTIYF
clone_size: few
v_call: TRBV7-4
d_call: .
j_call: TRBJ1-3

cdr3_nt: TGTGCCAGCTCCGGGACAGAGTACACCGGGGAGCTGTTTTTT
cdr3_aa: CASSGTEYTGELFF
clone_size: .
v_call: TRBV11-3
d_call: TRBD1
j_call: TRBJ2-2

cdr3_nt: TGTGCCAGCATGGAGGGTAACACAGATACGCAGTATTTT
cdr3_aa: CASMEGNTDTQYF
clone_size: .
v_call: TRBV2
d_call: .
j_call: TRBJ2-3

cdr3_nt: TGTGCCTGGAGTGGACAGGGGGCACGAGAGACCCAGTACTTC
cdr3_aa: CAWSGQGARETQYF
clone_size: few
v_call: TRBV30
d_call: TRBD1
j_call: TRBJ2-5

cdr3_nt: TGTGCCAGCAGCCGGGGACCCCCTTTGCACTTC
cdr3_aa: CASSRGPPLHF
clone_size: .
v_call: TRBV14
d_call: .
j_call: TRBJ2-7

cdr3_nt: TGTGCCAGCACGGTAGCGGGGGGCCTTGCAGATACGCAGTATTTT
cdr3_aa: CASTVAGGLADTQYF
clone_size: .
v_call: TRBV7-8
d_call: TRBD2
j_call: TRBJ2-3

cdr3_nt: TGTGCCAGCAGTGAATTCGCATCTGGCTACACCTTC
cdr3_aa: CASSEFASGYTF
clone_size: .
v_call: TRBV2
d_call: .
j_call: TRBJ1-2

cdr3_nt: TGTGCCAGCAGCGGAACTTCCGGGGGGAACGCGGCCTATGGCTACACCTTC
cdr3_aa: CASSGTSGGNAAYGYTF
clone_size: .
v_call: TRBV9
d_call: .
j_call: TRBJ1-2

cdr3_nt: TGTGCCAGCAGCCCTAGCGGGGTGAGCAGAGAGCAGTTCTTC
cdr3_aa: CASSPSGVSREQFF
clone_size: few
v_call: TRBV11-2
d_call: TRBD2
j_call: TRBJ2-1

cdr3_nt: TGTGCCAGCAGCTTTAGACACAGCCAGCCCCAGCATTTT
cdr3_aa: CASSFRHSQPQHF
clone_size: few
v_call: TRBV7-2
d_call: .
j_call: TRBJ1-5

cdr3_nt: TGTGCCAGCAGTGAGTTTGATAGAGGGACAAGCCGCTTC
cdr3_aa: CASSEFDRGTSRF
clone_size: .
v_call: TRBV2
d_call: .
j_call: TRBJ1-2

cdr3_nt: TGTGCCAGTAGTCCTGGATGGGTGGCGTACAATGAGCAGTTCTTC
cdr3_aa: CASSPGWVAYNEQFF
clone_size: few
v_call: TRBV19
d_call: .
j_call: TRBJ2-1

cdr3_nt: TGTGCCAGCAGTTACCAACAAGAGACCCAGTACTTC
cdr3_aa: CASSYQQETQYF
clone_size: few
v_call: TRBV6-6
d_call: .
j_call: TRBJ2-5

cdr3_nt: TGCGCCAGCAGCCAAGAGGCGAAGGGGGCGGGGGCTAACTATGGCTACACCTTC
cdr3_aa: CASSQEAKGAGANYGYTF
clone_size: .
v_call: TRBV4-1
d_call: TRBD1
j_call: TRBJ1-2

cdr3_nt: TGTGCCAGCAGTCTTACCCCGGGGGGAAGAGCCGAGCAGTACTTC
cdr3_aa: CASSLTPGGRAEQYF
clone_size: few
v_call: TRBV28
d_call: TRBD2
j_call: TRBJ2-7

cdr3_nt: TGCGCCAGCAGCCTGGACGGGACGAACACTGAAGCTTTCTTT
cdr3_aa: CASSLDGTNTEAFF
clone_size: .
v_call: TRBV4-1
d_call: .
j_call: TRBJ1-1

cdr3_nt: TGCGCCAGCAGCCAGGGAGGGGCCGGTGAAAAACTGTTTTTT
cdr3_aa: CASSQGGAGEKLFF
clone_size: .
v_call: TRBV4-3
d_call: .
j_call: TRBJ1-4